These T cell receptor beta chains were read from a single sample in a study of blood T cell repertoires in COVID-19. TCRdb's copy holds only in-frame clones and misses some; the assay was immunoSEQ multiplex PCR. The repertoire holds some 150,000 clones, with approximately 87% as singletons. The source material was PBMCs or T cells enriched from blood (not recorded which). The receptors shown here come from a woman aged 25 to 39 with acute COVID-19. Each CDR3 is given with its conserved first and last residue. A D gene is named only where the DNA matches it firmly. Clone size is shown for a subset of rows, as once, few, many or a class of expanded clone.

V gene	D gene	J gene	clone size	CDR3 length	CDR3 protein	CDR3 DNA
TRBV29-1	TRBD2	TRBJ2-1	NA	14	CSVGGLAGAGAQFF	TGCAGCGTTGGGGGACTAGCGGGAGCCGGGGCTCAGTTCTTC
TRBV4-3	TRBD2	TRBJ2-3	NA	20	CASSQVHRTSGSGGTDTQYF	TGCGCCAGCAGCCAAGTACATAGGACTAGCGGGTCCGGTGGCACAGATACGCAGTATTTT
TRBV12-5	NA	TRBJ1-2	NA	16	CASGLILGQGGGGYTF	TGTGCTAGTGGTTTAATCTTAGGGCAGGGCGGTGGCGGCTACACCTTC
TRBV27	NA	TRBJ1-2	NA	21	CASSLLYNRRDGLTSNYGYTF	TGTGCCAGCAGTTTATTGTATAACAGGCGGGACGGCCTCACAAGCAACTATGGCTACACCTTC
TRBV19	NA	TRBJ1-5	NA	14	CASSILDYNQPQHF	TGTGCCAGTAGTATTTTGGACTACAATCAGCCCCAGCATTTT
TRBV5-3	NA	TRBJ2-3	NA	11	CARSLCSFEYF	TGTGCCAGAAGCTTGTGTTCGTTTGAGTATTTT
TRBV27	NA	TRBJ1-2	NA	13	CASSLGGIYGYTF	TGTGCCAGCAGCCTAGGGGGTATCTATGGCTACACCTTC
TRBV7-2	NA	TRBJ2-7	once	13	CASSFDSYYEQYF	TGTGCCAGCAGCTTCGACAGCTACTACGAGCAGTACTTC
TRBV28	NA	TRBJ2-5	NA	13	CASSWVGGQTQYF	TGTGCCAGCAGTTGGGTAGGGGGACAGACCCAGTACTTC
TRBV9	TRBD2	TRBJ2-3	many	14	CASSVSGRLDTQYF	TGTGCCAGCAGCGTAAGCGGGAGATTGGATACGCAGTATTTT
TRBV4-3	NA	TRBJ1-4	NA	15	CASSPDADSNEKLFF	TGCGCCAGCAGCCCAGACGCGGATTCTAATGAAAAACTGTTTTTT
TRBV3-1/TRBV3-2	TRBD2	TRBJ2-7	NA	17	CASSQEKWVAGASEQYF	TGTGCCAGCAGCCAAGAGAAATGGGTAGCGGGAGCATCCGAGCAGTACTTC
TRBV19	TRBD1	TRBJ1-2	NA	15	CASSTAGTGDYGYTF	TGTGCCAGTAGTACTGCCGGGACAGGGGACTATGGCTACACCTTC
TRBV5-4	NA	TRBJ1-4	NA	13	CASQRSTNEKLFF	TGTGCCAGCCAGAGGAGCACTAATGAAAAACTGTTTTTT
TRBV28	NA	TRBJ1-6	NA	13	CASSLLQNSPLHF	TGTGCCAGCAGTTTACTCCAGAATTCACCCCTCCACTTT
TRBV28	NA	TRBJ1-5	NA	14	CASRRGRSNQPQHF	TGTGCCAGCAGAAGGGGTCGGAGCAATCAGCCCCAGCATTTT
TRBV4-1	TRBD1	TRBJ1-1	NA	15	CASSRADGTGPEAFF	TGCGCCAGCAGCCGCGCGGACGGGACAGGGCCTGAAGCTTTCTTT
TRBV2	TRBD1	TRBJ1-1	NA	15	CASSGAGGSNTEAFF	TGTGCCAGCAGTGGGGCAGGGGGCTCCAACACTGAAGCTTTCTTT
TRBV6-5	NA	TRBJ2-1	NA	13	CAIKSGRGNEQFF	TGTGCCATCAAAAGCGGACGGGGGAATGAGCAGTTCTTC
TRBV6-2/TRBV6-3	NA	TRBJ1-2	NA	14	CASSYSTGRPRYTF	TGTGCCAGCAGTTACTCGACGGGTCGTCCGCGCTACACCTTC
TRBV4-3	NA	TRBJ1-6	NA	15	CASSQDPTDDSPLHF	TGCGCCAGCAGCCAAGATCCGACAGATGATTCACCCCTCCACTTT
TRBV28	TRBD2	TRBJ2-7	NA	15	CASALAGGGGYEQYF	TGTGCCTCTGCCCTAGCGGGAGGGGGTGGGTACGAGCAGTACTTC